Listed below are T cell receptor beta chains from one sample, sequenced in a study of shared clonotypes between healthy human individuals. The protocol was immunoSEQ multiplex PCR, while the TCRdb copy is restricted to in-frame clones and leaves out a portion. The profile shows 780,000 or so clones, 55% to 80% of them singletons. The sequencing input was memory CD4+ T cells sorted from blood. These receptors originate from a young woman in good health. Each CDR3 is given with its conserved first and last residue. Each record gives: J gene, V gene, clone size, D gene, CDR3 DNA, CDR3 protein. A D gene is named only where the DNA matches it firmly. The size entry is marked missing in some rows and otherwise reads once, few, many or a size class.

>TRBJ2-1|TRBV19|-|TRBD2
TGTGCCAGTAGTATCCCGGCTAGCGGGAGGGCCCGTGAGCAGTTCTTC
CASSIPASGRAREQFF
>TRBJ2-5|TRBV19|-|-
TGTGCCAGTAGCGCGGCCCTCGAGTATGAGACCCAGTACTTC
CASSAALEYETQYF
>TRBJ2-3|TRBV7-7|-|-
TGTGCCAGCAGCTACACCGCCGGGGGCACAGATACGCAGTATTTT
CASSYTAGGTDTQYF
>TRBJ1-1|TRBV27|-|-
TGTGCCAGCAGTTCCGTCGGAACACTTAACACTGAAGCTTTCTTT
CASSSVGTLNTEAFF
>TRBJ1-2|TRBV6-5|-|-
TGTGCCAGCAGTCCCTCAATCCCACCGAGCTACACCTTC
CASSPSIPPSYTF
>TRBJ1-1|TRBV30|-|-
TGTGCCGGGGGTGGCTCAGGGAACCCCCCTGAAGCTTTCTTT
CAGGGSGNPPEAFF
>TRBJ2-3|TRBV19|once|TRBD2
TGTGCCAGTAGTGCAGTGGCGGGGGGGAGCACAGATACGCAGTATTTT
CASSAVAGGSTDTQYF
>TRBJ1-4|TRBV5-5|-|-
TGTGCCAGCAGCTTGGGGCGGACATTCGGAACTAATGAAAAACTGTTTTTT
CASSLGRTFGTNEKLFF
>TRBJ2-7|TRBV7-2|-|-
TGTGCCAGCAGCTTAGTGGGGGGCCCTAGCGGTAGTACGGTGCAGTACTTC
CASSLVGGPSGSTVQYF
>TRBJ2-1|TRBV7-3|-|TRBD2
TGTGCCAGCAGTCGACTAGCGGGGATCTACAATGAGCAGTTCTTC
CASSRLAGIYNEQFF
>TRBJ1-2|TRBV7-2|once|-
TGTGCCAGCAGCTTAGAAACAGGGTCGGGCTACACCTTC
CASSLETGSGYTF
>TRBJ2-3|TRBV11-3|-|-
TGTGCCAGCAGCTTAGGGGGGCAAGATACGCAGTATTTT
CASSLGGQDTQYF
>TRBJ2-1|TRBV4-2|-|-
TGTGCCAGCAGCCAAGAGCCTGCGGGATTACCCAACTCCTACAATGAGCAGTTCTTC
CASSQEPAGLPNSYNEQFF
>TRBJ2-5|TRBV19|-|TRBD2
TGTGCCAGTAGTATCGGGGGGGAGACCCAGTACTTC
CASSIGGETQYF
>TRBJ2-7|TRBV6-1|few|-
TGTGCCAGTCGGAAACAGGATTATACGGGGCAGTACTTC
CASRKQDYTGQYF
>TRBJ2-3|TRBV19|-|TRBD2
TGTGCCAGTAGTATCGTCTCGGGAGGTCCGCATGCGCAGTATTTT
CASSIVSGGPHAQYF
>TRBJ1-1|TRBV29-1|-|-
TGCAGCGTGTTTGGGGTCAGTTGGGACACTGAAGCTTTCTTT
CSVFGVSWDTEAFF
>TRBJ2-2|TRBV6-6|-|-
TGTGCCAGCATCAGTCTGGGCGCACTAAACACCGGGGAGCTGTTTTTT
CASISLGALNTGELFF
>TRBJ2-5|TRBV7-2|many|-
TGTGCCAGCAGCACCTACCAAGAGACCCAGTACTTC
CASSTYQETQYF
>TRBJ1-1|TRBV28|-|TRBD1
TGTGCCAGCAGTTCAATTACAGGGGGCACTGAAGCTTTCTTT
CASSSITGGTEAFF
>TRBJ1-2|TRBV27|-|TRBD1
TGTGCCAGCAGTCCAACCCGGACAGGGGTGAGAGGCTACACCTTC
CASSPTRTGVRGYTF
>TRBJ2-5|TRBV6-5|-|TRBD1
TGTGCCAGCAGCCGCGGGACAGGGTCTTACGAGACCCAGTACTTC
CASSRGTGSYETQYF